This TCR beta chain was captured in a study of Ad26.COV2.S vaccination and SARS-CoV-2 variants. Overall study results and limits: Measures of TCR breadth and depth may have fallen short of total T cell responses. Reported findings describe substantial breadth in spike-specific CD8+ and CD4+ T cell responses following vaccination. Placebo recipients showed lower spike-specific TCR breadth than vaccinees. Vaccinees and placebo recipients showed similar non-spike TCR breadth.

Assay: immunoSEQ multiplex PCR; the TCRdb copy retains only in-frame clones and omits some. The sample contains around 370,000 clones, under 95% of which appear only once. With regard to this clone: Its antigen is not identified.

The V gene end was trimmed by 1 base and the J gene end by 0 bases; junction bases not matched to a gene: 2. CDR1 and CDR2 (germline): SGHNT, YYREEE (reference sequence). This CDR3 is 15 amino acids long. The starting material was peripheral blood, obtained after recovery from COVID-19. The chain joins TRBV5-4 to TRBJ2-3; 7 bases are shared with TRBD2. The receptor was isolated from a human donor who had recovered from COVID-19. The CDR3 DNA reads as TGTGCCAGCAGCTTGCCGGGGGGAAGCACAGATACGCAGTATTTT. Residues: CASSLPGGSTDTQYF.